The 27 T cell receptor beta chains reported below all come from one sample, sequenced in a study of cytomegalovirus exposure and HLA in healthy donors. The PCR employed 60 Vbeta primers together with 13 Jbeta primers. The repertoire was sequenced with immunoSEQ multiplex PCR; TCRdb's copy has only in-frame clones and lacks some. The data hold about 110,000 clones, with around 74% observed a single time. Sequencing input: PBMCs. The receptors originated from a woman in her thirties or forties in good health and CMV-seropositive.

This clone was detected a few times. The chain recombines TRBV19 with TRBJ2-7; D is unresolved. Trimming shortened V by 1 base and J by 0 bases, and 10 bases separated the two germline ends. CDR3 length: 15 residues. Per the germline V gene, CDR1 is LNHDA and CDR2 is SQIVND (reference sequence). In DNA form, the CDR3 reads TGTGCCAGTAGTATAGGTGTAGGCGGCTCCTACGAGCAGTACTTC. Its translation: CASSIGVGGSYEQYF.

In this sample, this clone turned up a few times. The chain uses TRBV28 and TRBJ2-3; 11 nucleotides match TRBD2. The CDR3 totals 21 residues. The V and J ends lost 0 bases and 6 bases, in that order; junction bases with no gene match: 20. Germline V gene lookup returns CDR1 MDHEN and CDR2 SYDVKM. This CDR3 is CASSLWYTSGGVGKRADTQYF. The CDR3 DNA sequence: TGTGCCAGCAGTTTATGGTATACTAGCGGGGGTGTGGGGAAGCGCGCTGATACGCAGTATTTT.

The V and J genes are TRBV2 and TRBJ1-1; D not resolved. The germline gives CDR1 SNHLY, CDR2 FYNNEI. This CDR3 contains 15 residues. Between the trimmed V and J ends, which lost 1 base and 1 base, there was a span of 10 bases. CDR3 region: CASSEGSFTNTEAFF. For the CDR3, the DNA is TGTGCCAGCAGTGAAGGAAGCTTTACGAACACTGAAGCTTTCTTT.

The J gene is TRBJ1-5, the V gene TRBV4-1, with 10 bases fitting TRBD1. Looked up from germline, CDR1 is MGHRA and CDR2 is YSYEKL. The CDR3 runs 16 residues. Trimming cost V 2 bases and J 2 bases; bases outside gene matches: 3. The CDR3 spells CASSQTGQGRNQPQHF. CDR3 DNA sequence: TGCGCCAGCAGCCAAACGGGACAGGGGCGCAATCAGCCCCAGCATTTT.

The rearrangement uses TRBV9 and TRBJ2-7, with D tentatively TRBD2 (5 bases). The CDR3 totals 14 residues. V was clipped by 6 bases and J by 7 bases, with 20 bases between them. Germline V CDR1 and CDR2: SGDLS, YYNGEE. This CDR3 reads CASTKSGGSQEQYF. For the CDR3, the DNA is TGTGCCAGCACCAAAAGCGGCGGATCTCAAGAGCAGTACTTC.

CDR3 nucleotide sequence: TGTGCCAGCAGCGTATCAGGGGTAGGGACCGAAGCTTTCTTT. Protein sequence: CASSVSGVGTEAFF. The V call is TRBV7-9, the J call TRBJ1-1; weak D call: TRBD1 (6 bases). Per germline, CDR1 SEHNR and CDR2 FQNEAQ (reference sequence). The CDR3 is 14 amino acids. Trimming pared 5 bases from V and 8 bases from J, leaving 18 bases between.

The CDR3 DNA reads as TGCGCCAGCAGTCATCCCAGGCTTTACACTGAAGCTTTCTTT. This gives the protein CASSHPRLYTEAFF. This rearrangement joins TRBV4-1 to TRBJ1-1; D gene unclear. The CDR3 runs to 14 residues. CDR1 and CDR2 from the germline V gene are MGHRA and YSYEKL. Trimming removed 6 bases from V and 3 bases from J, with 14 bases in between.

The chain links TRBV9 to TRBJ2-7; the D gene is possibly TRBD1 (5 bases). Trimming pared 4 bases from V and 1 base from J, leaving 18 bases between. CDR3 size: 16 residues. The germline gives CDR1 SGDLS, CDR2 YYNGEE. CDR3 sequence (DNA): TGTGCCAGCAGCCCCTCTGGGGCAGGGCAATCCTACGAGCAGTACTTC. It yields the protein CASSPSGAGQSYEQYF.

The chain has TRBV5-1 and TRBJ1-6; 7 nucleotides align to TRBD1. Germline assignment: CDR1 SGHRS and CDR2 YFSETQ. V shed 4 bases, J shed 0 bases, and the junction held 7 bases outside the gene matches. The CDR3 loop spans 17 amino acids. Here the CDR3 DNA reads TGCGCCAGCAGCCGAAGACAGGGAAGCTCCTATAATTCACCCCTCCACTTT. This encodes CASSRRQGSSYNSPLHF.

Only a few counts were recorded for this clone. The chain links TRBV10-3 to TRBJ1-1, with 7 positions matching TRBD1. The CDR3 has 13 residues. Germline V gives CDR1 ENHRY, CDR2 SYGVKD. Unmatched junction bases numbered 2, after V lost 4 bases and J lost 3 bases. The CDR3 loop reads CAISGRGDTEAFF. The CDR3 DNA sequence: TGTGCCATCAGTGGCAGGGGGGACACTGAAGCTTTCTTT.

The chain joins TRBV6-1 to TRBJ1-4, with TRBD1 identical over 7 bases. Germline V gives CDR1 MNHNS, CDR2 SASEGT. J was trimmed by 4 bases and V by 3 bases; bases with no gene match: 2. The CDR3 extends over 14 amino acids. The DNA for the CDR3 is TGTGCCAGCAGTGAGGGACAGATTAATGAAAAACTGTTTTTT. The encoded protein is CASSEGQINEKLFF.

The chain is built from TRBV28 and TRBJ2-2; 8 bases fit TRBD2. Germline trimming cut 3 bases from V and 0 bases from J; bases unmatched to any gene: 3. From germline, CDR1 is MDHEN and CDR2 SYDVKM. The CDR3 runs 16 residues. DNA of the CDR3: TGTGCCAGCAGTTTGCCGGGACTAGCGAACACCGGGGAGCTGTTTTTT. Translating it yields CASSLPGLANTGELFF.

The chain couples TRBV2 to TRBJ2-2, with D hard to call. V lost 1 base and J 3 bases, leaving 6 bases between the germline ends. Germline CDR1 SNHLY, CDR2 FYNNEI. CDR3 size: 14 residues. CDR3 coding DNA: TGTGCCAGCAGTGAAGGAGAGTACACCGGGGAGCTGTTTTTT. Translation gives CASSEGEYTGELFF. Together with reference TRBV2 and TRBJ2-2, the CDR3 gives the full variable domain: EPEVTQTPSHQVTQMGQEVILRCVPISNHLYFYWYRQILGQKVEFLVSFYNNEISEKSEIFDDQFSVERPDGSNFTLKIRSTKLEDSAMYFCASSEGEYTGELFFGEGSRLTVL.

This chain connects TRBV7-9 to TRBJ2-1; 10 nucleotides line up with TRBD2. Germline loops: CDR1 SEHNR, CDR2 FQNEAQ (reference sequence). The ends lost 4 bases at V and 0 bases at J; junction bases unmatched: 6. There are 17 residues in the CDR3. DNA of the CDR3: TGTGCCAGCAGCTCGGGACTAGCGACGATCTCCTACAATGAGCAGTTCTTC. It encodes CASSSGLATISYNEQFF.

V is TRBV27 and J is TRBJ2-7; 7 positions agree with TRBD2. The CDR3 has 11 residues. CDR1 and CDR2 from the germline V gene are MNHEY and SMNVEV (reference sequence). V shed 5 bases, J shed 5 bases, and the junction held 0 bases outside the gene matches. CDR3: CASSRGDEQYF. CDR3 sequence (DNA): TGTGCCAGCAGTCGGGGGGACGAGCAGTACTTC.

In DNA, the CDR3 is TGTGCCAGCAGTTTACAGGGGATCCAAGAGACCCAGTACTTC. Its protein product is CASSLQGIQETQYF. The chain combines TRBV27 with TRBJ2-5; maybe TRBD1 (6 bases). The germline V gene has CDR1 MNHEY and CDR2 SMNVEV (reference sequence). Trimming pared 2 bases from V and 1 base from J, leaving 8 bases between. The CDR3 consists of 14 residues.

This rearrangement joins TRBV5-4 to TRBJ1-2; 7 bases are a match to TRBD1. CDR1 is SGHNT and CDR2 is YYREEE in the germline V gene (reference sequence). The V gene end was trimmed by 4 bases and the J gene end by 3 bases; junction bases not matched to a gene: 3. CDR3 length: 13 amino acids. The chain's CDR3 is CASSLGQYYGYTF. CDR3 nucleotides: TGTGCCAGCAGCCTGGGACAGTACTATGGCTACACCTTC. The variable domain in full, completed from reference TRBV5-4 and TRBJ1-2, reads ETGVTQSPTHLIKTRGQQVTLRCSSQSGHNTVSWYQQALGQGPQFIFQYYREEENGRGNFPPRFSGLQFPNYSSELNVNALELDDSALYLCASSLGQYYGYTFGSGTRLTVV.

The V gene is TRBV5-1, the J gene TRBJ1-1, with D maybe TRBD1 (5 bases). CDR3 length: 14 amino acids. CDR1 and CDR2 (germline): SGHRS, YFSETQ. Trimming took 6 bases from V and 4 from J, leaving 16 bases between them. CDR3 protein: CASTKTVRSTEAFF. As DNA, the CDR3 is TGCGCCAGCACCAAGACAGTTCGTAGCACTGAAGCTTTCTTT.

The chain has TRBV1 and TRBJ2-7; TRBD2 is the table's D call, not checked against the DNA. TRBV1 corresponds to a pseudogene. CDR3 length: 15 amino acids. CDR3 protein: CTSSQEYGRAYEQYF. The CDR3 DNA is TGCACCAGCAGCCAAGAATACGGGAGGGCCTACGAGCAGTACTTC.

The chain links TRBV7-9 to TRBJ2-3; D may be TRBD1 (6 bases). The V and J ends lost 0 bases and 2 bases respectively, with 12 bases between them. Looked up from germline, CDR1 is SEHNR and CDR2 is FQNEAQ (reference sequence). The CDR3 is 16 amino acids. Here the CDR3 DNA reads TGTGCCAGCAGCTTAGCCGAGAGGGGGTCCACAGATACGCAGTATTTT. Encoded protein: CASSLAERGSTDTQYF. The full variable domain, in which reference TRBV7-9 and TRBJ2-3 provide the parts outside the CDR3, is DTGVSQNPRHKITKRGQNVTFRCDPISEHNRLYWYRQTLGQGPEFLTYFQNEAQLEKSRLLSDRFSAERPKGSFSTLEIQRTEQGDSAMYLCASSLAERGSTDTQYFGPGTRLTVL.

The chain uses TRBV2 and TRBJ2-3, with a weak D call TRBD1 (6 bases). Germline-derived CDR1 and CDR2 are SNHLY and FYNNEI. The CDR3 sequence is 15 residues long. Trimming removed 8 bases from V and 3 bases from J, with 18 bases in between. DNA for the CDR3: TGTGCCAGCTTGGACGCAGGGGCGCGGACAGATACGCAGTATTTT. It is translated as CASLDAGARTDTQYF.

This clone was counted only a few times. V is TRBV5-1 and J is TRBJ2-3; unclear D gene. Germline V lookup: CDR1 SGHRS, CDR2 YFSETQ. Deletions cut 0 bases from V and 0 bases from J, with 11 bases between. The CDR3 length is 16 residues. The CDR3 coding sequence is TGCGCCAGCAGCTTGGCCGGAGACTCCAGCACAGATACGCAGTATTTT. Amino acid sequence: CASSLAGDSSTDTQYF.

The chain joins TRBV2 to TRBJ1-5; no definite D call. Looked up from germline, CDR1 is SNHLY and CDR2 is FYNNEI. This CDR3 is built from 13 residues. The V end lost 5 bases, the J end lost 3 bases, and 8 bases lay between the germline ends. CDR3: CASSIGLNQPQHF. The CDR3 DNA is TGTGCCAGCAGTATAGGACTCAATCAGCCCCAGCATTTT.

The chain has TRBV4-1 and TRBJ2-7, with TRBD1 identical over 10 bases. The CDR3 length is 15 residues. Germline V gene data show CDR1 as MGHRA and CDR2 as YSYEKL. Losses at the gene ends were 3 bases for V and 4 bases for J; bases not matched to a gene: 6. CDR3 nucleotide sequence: TGCGCCAGCAGCCACGTGACAGGGGGCCCTTACGAGCAGTACTTC. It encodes CASSHVTGGPYEQYF.

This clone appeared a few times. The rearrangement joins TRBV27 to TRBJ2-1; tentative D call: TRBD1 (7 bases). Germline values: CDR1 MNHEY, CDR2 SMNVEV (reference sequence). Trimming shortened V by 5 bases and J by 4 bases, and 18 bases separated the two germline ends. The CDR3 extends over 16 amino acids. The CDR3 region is CASSTYRGGGYNEQFF. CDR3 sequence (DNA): TGTGCCAGCAGTACCTACAGGGGAGGTGGGTACAATGAGCAGTTCTTC.

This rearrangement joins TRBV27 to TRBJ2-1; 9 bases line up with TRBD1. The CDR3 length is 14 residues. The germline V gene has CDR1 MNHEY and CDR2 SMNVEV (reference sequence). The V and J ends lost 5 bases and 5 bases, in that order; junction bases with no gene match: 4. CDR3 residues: CASSHDRGNNEQFF. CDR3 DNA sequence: TGTGCCAGCAGTCATGACAGGGGGAACAATGAGCAGTTCTTC.

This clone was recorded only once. For the CDR3, the DNA is TGTGCCAGCAGCTCGCAACCGGGACAGTCTCAGCCCCAGCATTTT. As protein: CASSSQPGQSQPQHF. This chain links TRBV11-2 with TRBJ1-5; TRBD1 matches at 7 bases. The CDR3 length is 15 residues. In germline, CDR1 is SGHAT, CDR2 FQNNGV. V dropped 4 bases and J dropped 6; count of bases not matched to a gene: 9.